The 12 T cell receptor beta chains listed next were all sequenced from one sample in a study of immune evolution from preneoplasia to lung adenocarcinoma. Clones were sequenced by immunoSEQ multiplex PCR, and TCRdb holds only the in-frame ones, with some missing. The data contain thousands of clones, around 77% of them singletons. Specimen: FFPE adjacent normal lung tissue. The origin of the receptors is a person aged 60 to 85 with lung adenocarcinoma.

The J gene is TRBJ1-5, the V gene TRBV7-9; no firm D call. Trimming stripped 1 base from V and 4 bases from J, with 8 bases between. The CDR3 loop spans 14 amino acids. The V gene's germline CDR1 is SEHNR and CDR2 FQNEAQ (reference sequence). The CDR3 nucleotides are TGTGCCAGCAGCTTAGAGGGTCTAAATCAGCCCCAGCATTTT. Residues: CASSLEGLNQPQHF.

For the CDR3, the DNA is TGCAGCGTAACCCCGAGACAGGGGGCAGGCAATGAGCAGTTCTTC. It yields the protein CSVTPRQGAGNEQFF. The rearrangement links TRBV29-1 to TRBJ2-1; 10 positions agree with TRBD1. Germline assignment: CDR1 SQVTM and CDR2 ANQGSEA. V lost 6 bases to trimming and J lost 6 bases; unmatched junction nucleotides: 11. The CDR3 has 15 amino acids.

The gene calls are TRBV5-6 and TRBJ2-7; weak D call: TRBD1 (5 bases). The CDR3 is 14 amino acids. CDR1 and CDR2 (germline): SGHDT, YYEEEE. Trimming stripped 0 bases from V and 5 bases from J, with 12 bases between. The CDR3: CASSLAGRVHEQYF. The CDR3 nucleotides are TGTGCCAGCAGCTTGGCCGGCAGGGTCCACGAGCAGTACTTC.

The sample holds a few counts of this clone. The chain employs TRBV27 and TRBJ2-2; 8 bases align to TRBD2. Germline V gives CDR1 MNHEY, CDR2 SMNVEV (reference sequence). With V trimmed by 3 bases and J by 6 bases, 0 bases remained unmatched. The CDR3 totals 13 residues. CDR3: CASSFGGAGELFF. The CDR3 bases are TGTGCCAGCAGTTTCGGGGGGGCCGGGGAGCTGTTTTTT.

The rearrangement links TRBV6-5 to TRBJ1-1; no clear D. Germline values: CDR1 MNHEY, CDR2 SVGAGI. This CDR3 comprises 13 residues. The V and J ends lost 6 bases and 1 base respectively, with 9 bases between them. CDR3 sequence reads: CASSMTQNTEAFF. CDR3 in DNA: TGTGCCAGCAGCATGACTCAGAACACTGAAGCTTTCTTT.

The chain combines TRBV18 with TRBJ2-3, with 7 bases matching TRBD2. J was trimmed by 1 base and V by 10 bases; bases with no gene match: 23. CDR3 length equals 19 residues. Germline-derived CDR1 and CDR2 are KGHSH and LQKENI. The CDR3 DNA reads TGTGCCACCTCGTGGATGGCAACTAGCGAGTTGCTTGGCACAGATACGCAGTATTTT. Encoded protein: CATSWMATSELLGTDTQYF.

This clone occurred once. The genes are TRBV7-3 and TRBJ2-3; 8 bases map to TRBD2. Trimming cost V 2 bases and J 10 bases; bases outside gene matches: 5. Germline V gene data show CDR1 as SGHTA and CDR2 as FQGTGA. The CDR3 loop spans 13 amino acids. Written as DNA, the CDR3 is TGTGCCAGCAGCTTAGGGGGTAGCGGGGCGCAGTATTTT. The encoded protein is CASSLGGSGAQYF.

This chain joins TRBV27 and TRBJ2-7, with a weak D call TRBD1 (7 bases). CDR1 is MNHEY, CDR2 SMNVEV, per germline (reference sequence). The CDR3 consists of 15 residues. V dropped 2 bases and J dropped 3 bases, with 14 bases sitting between them. CDR3 in amino acids: CASSLGGTAYYEQYF. The DNA for the CDR3 is TGTGCCAGCAGTTTAGGCGGGACAGCGTACTACGAGCAGTACTTC.

This chain links TRBV6-4 with TRBJ2-1; D call uncertain. Looked up from germline, CDR1 is MRHNA and CDR2 is SNTAGT. With 2 bases removed from V and 4 bases from J, the gap between germline ends came to 6 bases. The CDR3 runs to 13 residues. The CDR3 DNA follows: TGTGCCAGCAGTGACCCGGATTACAATGAGCAGTTCTTC. This encodes CASSDPDYNEQFF.

This chain links TRBV27 with TRBJ1-4; no clear D. V was cut by 6 bases and J by 5 bases, with 13 bases left in between. The CDR3 contains 14 residues. Germline-derived CDR1 and CDR2 are MNHEY and SMNVEV (reference sequence). The CDR3 DNA follows: TGTGCCAGCAGGCCTCTGGGTGGGAATGAAAAACTGTTTTTT. Translated: CASRPLGGNEKLFF.

Notes on this clone: The junction departs from the called germline gene at one end, perhaps through a read error. J is TRBJ2-1 and V is TRBV7-7; D unresolved. The length of the CDR3 is 13 residues. CDR1 and CDR2 from the germline V gene are SSHAT and FNYEAQ (reference sequence). The CDR3 reads CASSLQDGNEQFF. DNA for the CDR3: TGTGCTAGCAGCTTGCAGGACGGCAATGAGCAGTTCTTC.

CDR3 protein: CSVETTGVRAFF. Here the CDR3 DNA reads TGCAGCGTTGAAACCACAGGAGTAAGGGCTTTCTTT. The V gene is TRBV29-1, the J gene TRBJ1-1; D possibly corresponds to TRBD1 (5 bases). The germline V gene encodes CDR1 SQVTM and CDR2 ANQGSEA. Trimming removed 2 bases from V and 11 bases from J, with 15 bases in between. This CDR3 spans 12 amino acids.